This record covers a single T cell receptor beta chain. These data are taken from a study of regulatory T cells in long-lasting Graves disease. Building of the TCR beta libraries involved iRepertoire HTBI primers and Arm-PCR of CDR3 regions. TCRdb ran MiXCR on the multiplex PCR reads and lists one entry per CDR3 protein. The repertoire holds 350,000 to 450,000 distinct CDR3 sequences, with less than 30% as singletons. The time point denotes: persistent/refractory GD, antithyroid drugs over 5 years with positive TRAb. Extracted RNA from PBMCs served as the source of the TCR library. The length of the CDR3 is 15 residues. The V and J ends lost 7 bases and 3 bases respectively, with 17 bases between them. The V gene's germline CDR1 is MDHEN and CDR2 SYDVKM.

Source: peripheral blood mononuclear cells (PBMCs), taken when the disease was refractory, from a patient treated with antithyroid drugs. The chain is built from TRBV28 and TRBJ2-3; no definite D call. This receptor was taken from a middle-aged woman with Graves disease. CDR3 nucleotide sequence: TGTGCCAGCACCTCCGCTAGGCGGATGACAGATACGCAGTATTTT. This translates into CASTSARRMTDTQYF.